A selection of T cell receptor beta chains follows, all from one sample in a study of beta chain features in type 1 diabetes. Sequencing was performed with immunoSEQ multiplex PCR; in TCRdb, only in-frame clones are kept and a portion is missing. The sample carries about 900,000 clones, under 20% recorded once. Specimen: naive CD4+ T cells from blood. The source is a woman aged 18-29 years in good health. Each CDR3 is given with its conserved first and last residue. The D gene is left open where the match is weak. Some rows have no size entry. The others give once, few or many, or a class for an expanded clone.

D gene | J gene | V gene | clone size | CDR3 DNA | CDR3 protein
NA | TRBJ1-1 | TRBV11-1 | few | TGTGCCAGCAGCCACCGGTTGAGGGGTCGTGGTGAAGCTTTCTTT | CASSHRLRGRGEAFF
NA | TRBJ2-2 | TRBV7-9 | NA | TGTGCCAGCAGCCGGGGGCAAACCACCGGGGAGCTGTTTTTT | CASSRGQTTGELFF
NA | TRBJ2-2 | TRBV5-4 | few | TGTGCCAGCAGCCTCAGACCGACCACCGGGGAGCTGTTTTTT | CASSLRPTTGELFF
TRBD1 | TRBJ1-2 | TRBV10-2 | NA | TGCGCCAGCAGTGAGTCGAGGGGGCAGGGCTATGGCTACACCTTC | CASSESRGQGYGYTF
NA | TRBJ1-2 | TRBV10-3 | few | TGTGCCGTAGAGACAGGCTTCTATGGCTACACCTTC | CAVETGFYGYTF
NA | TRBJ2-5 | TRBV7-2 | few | TGTGCCAGCAGCTTAGGGCCGTCGGGGGTCTCTGTGGAGACCCAGTACTTC | CASSLGPSGVSVETQYF
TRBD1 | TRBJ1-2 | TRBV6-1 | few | TGTGCCAGCAGAGTCGGGACAGGGGATGGCTACACCTTC | CASRVGTGDGYTF
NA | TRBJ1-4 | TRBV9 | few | TGTGCCAGCAGCGCGGGGGACGGTGAAAAACTGTTTTTT | CASSAGDGEKLFF
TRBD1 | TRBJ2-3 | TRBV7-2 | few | TGTGCCAGCAGCTTAATCTGGGACAGGCAAACAGATACGCAGTATTTT | CASSLIWDRQTDTQYF
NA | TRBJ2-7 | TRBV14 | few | TGTGCCAGCAGCCAAGAGTCGTACGGCCGCGACTACGAGCAGTACTTC | CASSQESYGRDYEQYF